This entry features one T cell receptor beta chain sequence. Its specificity is not known. The CDR3 contains 14 residues. CDR1 and CDR2 from the germline V gene are WSHSY and SAAADI. V dropped 4 bases and J dropped 3 bases, with 12 bases sitting between them. TCRdb keeps only in-frame clones here, not all; method: immunoSEQ multiplex PCR. The table shows about 100,000 clones, with over 80% occurring only once. The data are from a study of graft-versus-host responses after intestinal transplantation. Study at large: Every one of the recipients received anti-thymocyte globulin induction and afterwards took tacrolimus and steroids for around 3 years. Study-wide results and caveats: Among recipient marrow samples, GvH clones were found; some appeared first in ileum or blood.

Sequences were derived from unstimulated CD8+ T cells sorted from spleen or lymph node cells, sampled before intestinal transplant. This chain connects TRBV10-2 to TRBJ1-1; the D gene is possibly TRBD1 (6 bases). The receptor's source is a human donor who received an intestinal transplant. For the CDR3, the DNA is TGCGCCAGCAGTGCGCTGGACAGATACACTGAAGCTTTCTTT. Encoded protein: CASSALDRYTEAFF.